The rows below give T cell receptor beta chains drawn from one sample of a study of lymphopenia after photon versus proton radiotherapy. Sequencing used immunoSEQ multiplex PCR; TCRdb keeps in-frame clones, though not all of them. The data contain about 70,000 clones, 80% to 95% of them seen just once; the ten biggest clones take up over 2%. The sequencing here drew on peripheral blood, taken from a patient treated with photon-based radiotherapy. The receptor source for this set is a woman between 40 and 55 years old with cholangiocarcinoma. Each CDR3 is given with its conserved first and last residue. The order of the fields is clone size, D gene, J gene, V gene, CDR3 DNA, CDR3 protein. D genes are given only for firm matches. The size entry is marked missing in some rows and otherwise reads once, few, many or a size class.

NA	NA	TRBJ1-1	TRBV10-1	TGCGCCAGCAGTTACATGGACATAACCTTGAACACTGAAGCTTTCTTT	CASSYMDITLNTEAFF
NA	NA	TRBJ1-5	TRBV4-2	TGTGCCAGCAGCCAAGATCTTAGGGCGGGCGCCCAGCATTTT	CASSQDLRAGAQHF
NA	TRBD1	TRBJ1-3	TRBV5-1	TGCGCCAGCAGCTTAAGACAGGGTACTGCATCTGGAAACACCATATATTTT	CASSLRQGTASGNTIYF
NA	NA	TRBJ2-3	TRBV6-1	TGTGCCAGCAGTCGCGACCGTTCTAGCACAGATACGCAGTATTTT	CASSRDRSSTDTQYF
NA	TRBD2	TRBJ2-3	TRBV5-1	TGCGCCCGCAGCCTCGGCTCGGGACTAGCGGGGGGAGGTGATACGCAGTATTTT	CARSLGSGLAGGGDTQYF
NA	TRBD2	TRBJ2-1	TRBV28	TGTGCCAGCAGTATACTAGCGGGACAGAACTTTCAGTTCTTC	CASSILAGQNFQFF
NA	NA	TRBJ2-3	TRBV5-1	TGCGCCAGCAGCATCGGCCCTAGCACAGATACGCAGTATTTT	CASSIGPSTDTQYF
NA	TRBD1	TRBJ1-5	TRBV12-5	TGTGCTAGTGGTCTTGAAGACAGGGACAGCAATCAGCCCCAGCATTTT	CASGLEDRDSNQPQHF
NA	TRBD1	TRBJ2-7	TRBV5-8	TGTGCCAGCAGCCTCGCACAGGGGGTCGAGCAGTACTTC	CASSLAQGVEQYF
NA	NA	TRBJ1-1	TRBV21-1	TGTGCCAGCAGCAAATTGGGACTGACCCGTCGCGTTGAAGCTTTCTTT	CASSKLGLTRRVEAFF
NA	TRBD2	TRBJ2-1	TRBV28	TGTGCCAGTCTAGCGGGGGGCTACTCCTACAATGAGCAGTTCTTC	CASLAGGYSYNEQFF
NA	NA	TRBJ2-1	TRBV10-2	TGCGCCAGCAGTGGGACCGCAAGTGAGCAGTTCTTC	CASSGTASEQFF
few	NA	TRBJ1-4	TRBV28	TGTGCCAGCAGGCCGGGCCGCGTAGGGGAAAAACTGTTTTTT	CASRPGRVGEKLFF
NA	NA	TRBJ2-1	TRBV6-5	TGTGCCAGCAGTTACTCGGACAGAGAGCAGTTCTTC	CASSYSDREQFF
NA	NA	TRBJ2-7	TRBV5-4	TGTGCCAGCAGCTTGGATAGGTCGACCTACGAGCAGTACTTC	CASSLDRSTYEQYF
NA	NA	TRBJ1-1	TRBV4-3	TGCGCCAGCAGCCAAGGATTAGGGGTCGGCACTGAAGCTTTCTTT	CASSQGLGVGTEAFF
NA	NA	TRBJ2-7	TRBV6-6	TGTGCCAGCACCCTTAGTGTCACCTACGAGCAGTACTTC	CASTLSVTYEQYF
NA	NA	TRBJ2-3	TRBV28	TGTGCCAGCAGCCCGGAAAGAGATACGCAGTATTTT	CASSPERDTQYF
NA	NA	TRBJ2-7	TRBV30	TGTGATTGGGGGTGGGAGTATGGCGAGCAGTACTTC	CDWGWEYGEQYF
NA	NA	TRBJ2-1	TRBV9	TGTGCCAGCATGACTGACGGGACCGGCGGCAATGAGCAGTTCTTC	CASMTDGTGGNEQFF
NA	NA	TRBJ2-3	TRBV19	TGTGCCAGTAGTCCAGGTCAGACCACAGATACGCAGTATTTT	CASSPGQTTDTQYF
NA	NA	TRBJ1-3	TRBV6-1	TGTGCCAGCAGTGAACCAGCCCTCCCCACTGGAAACACCATATATTTT	CASSEPALPTGNTIYF
few	TRBD1	TRBJ1-6	TRBV30	TGTGCCTGGAGCCCAGGGGGCAAATCACCCCTCCACTTT	CAWSPGGKSPLHF
NA	TRBD1	TRBJ1-2	TRBV29-1	TGCAGCGTTGAGAGGAACAGGGGGCACGGCTACACCTTC	CSVERNRGHGYTF
NA	NA	TRBJ1-1	TRBV5-1	TGCGCCAGCAGCTTGGTAGGGTCGAACACTGAAGCTTTCTTT	CASSLVGSNTEAFF
NA	TRBD1	TRBJ2-7	TRBV5-1	TGCGCCAGCAGCCCAGGGGGACAGGCTTACTACGAGCAGTACTTC	CASSPGGQAYYEQYF
NA	NA	TRBJ2-4	TRBV5-1	TGCGCCAGCACCTTAGACGGGACGACGAACATTCAGTACTTC	CASTLDGTTNIQYF
NA	NA	TRBJ2-7	TRBV28	TGTGCCAGCAGTTTCCCCTCGTCCACCCCTAGCAGGTTGGCCTACGAGCAGTACTTC	CASSFPSSTPSRLAYEQYF